One sample yielded the 4 T cell receptor beta chains listed below, sequenced in a study of cytomegalovirus exposure and HLA in healthy donors. Amplification used 60 Vbeta primers and 13 Jbeta primers. Generated by immunoSEQ multiplex PCR, the TCRdb table keeps only in-frame clones and is missing some. Of more than 70,000 clones listed, more than 75% are singletons. The sequenced sample consisted of PBMCs. The receptors originated from a man aged 25 to 45 in good health and CMV-seropositive.

This chain joins TRBV6-5 and TRBJ1-5, with TRBD1 matching 9 bases. The CDR3 is 14 residues long. The germline V gene has CDR1 MNHEY and CDR2 SVGAGI. V lost 7 bases to trimming and J lost 4 bases; unmatched junction nucleotides: 5. The CDR3 loop reads CASTRQGENQPQHF. In DNA, the CDR3 is TGTGCCAGCACCCGACAGGGGGAGAATCAGCCCCAGCATTTT.

This chain joins TRBV5-4 and TRBJ2-1, with 9 positions matching TRBD2. Germline CDR1 is SGHNT and CDR2 is YYREEE (reference sequence). V was clipped by 4 bases and J by 7 bases; unmatched bases: 9. The CDR3 contains 15 residues. The CDR3 bases are TGTGCCAGCAGCGTGACTAGCGGCCCCCTTAATGAGCAGTTCTTC. This codes for CASSVTSGPLNEQFF.

CDR3: CASSLNPGQGALRRYTF. The DNA of the CDR3 is TGTGCCAGCAGCTTAAATCCGGGACAGGGGGCGCTTCGGCGCTACACCTTC. The chain is built from TRBV7-2 and TRBJ1-2, with 12 bases that match TRBD1. CDR3 length: 17 amino acids. Per the germline V gene, CDR1 is SGHTA and CDR2 is FQGNSA. V shed 2 bases and J 9 bases; nucleotides not matched to a gene: 13.

The chain couples TRBV6-5 to TRBJ2-2, with D possibly TRBD1 on 6 matching bases. The CDR3 loop spans 13 amino acids. Trimming shortened V by 10 bases and J by 2 bases, and 11 bases separated the two germline ends. CDR1 MNHEY and CDR2 SVGAGI come from the germline V gene. The CDR3 loop reads CAIAGTNTGELFF. DNA of the CDR3: TGTGCCATAGCCGGGACAAACACCGGGGAGCTGTTTTTT.